These 14 T cell receptor beta chains came from one sample sequenced in a study of T cell responses to AZD1222 COVID-19 vaccine. The data were produced by immunoSEQ multiplex PCR, yet TCRdb's version contains in-frame clones alone and is incomplete. The table records some 100,000 clones, around 87% of them present only once. Sequenced material: peripheral blood, taken on day 0 of AZD1222 vaccination. These receptors were obtained from an adult in good health.

V and J are TRBV9 and TRBJ2-1; 7 nucleotides align to TRBD2. The CDR3 runs to 16 residues. Trimming cost V 6 bases and J 6 bases; bases outside gene matches: 15. Germline values: CDR1 SGDLS, CDR2 YYNGEE. The DNA of the CDR3 is TGTGCCAGCACCAGTGGGGGGGACTTCACTTCCAATGAGCAGTTCTTC. This encodes CASTSGGDFTSNEQFF.

The V gene is TRBV19, the J gene TRBJ1-5; D gene ambiguous. This CDR3 has 16 residues. Trimming left V 4 bases short and J 2 bases short, with 15 bases between. In germline, CDR1 is LNHDA, CDR2 SQIVND (reference sequence). CDR3 amino acids: CASSTRSNRGNQPQHF. CDR3 bases: TGTGCCAGTAGTACCCGTTCGAACCGGGGCAATCAGCCCCAGCATTTT.

This clone has only one observation. This sequence joins TRBV7-2 and TRBJ1-2, with D possibly being TRBD1 (5 bases). This CDR3 has 13 residues. Germline V gene sequence: CDR1 SGHTA, CDR2 FQGNSA. With 11 bases removed from V and 4 bases from J, the gap between germline ends came to 17 bases. Here the CDR3 reads CAWQGGSRYGYTF. CDR3 nucleotide sequence: TGTGCCTGGCAGGGTGGCAGCCGCTATGGCTACACCTTC.

V gene TRBV5-1 combines with J gene TRBJ1-3; possible D gene TRBD1, 6 bases. The CDR3 contains 18 residues. V lost 0 bases, J lost 4 bases, and 20 bases lay in between. CDR1 SGHRS and CDR2 YFSETQ come from the germline V gene. CDR3 protein: CASSLDGGRGPGGNTIYF. For the CDR3, the DNA is TGCGCCAGCAGCTTGGATGGTGGCAGGGGCCCGGGGGGAAACACCATATATTTT.

Details on this clone: The junction differs from germline at one of its ends, possibly a read error. The chain has TRBV11-2 and TRBJ1-1; no reliable D call. This CDR3 comprises 11 residues. Per the germline V gene, CDR1 is SGHAT and CDR2 is FQNNGV. The DNA for the CDR3 is TGTGCCAGCAGCTTAGATCTGAAGCTGGTCTTT. It codes for CASSLDLKLVF.

V is TRBV18 and J is TRBJ2-3; 8 bases line up with TRBD1. The CDR3 is made up of 14 amino acids. V was pared by 6 bases and J by 3 bases, with 5 bases of the junction left unmatched. From germline, CDR1 is KGHSH and CDR2 LQKENI. For the CDR3, the DNA is TGTGCCAGCTCCCCGGACAGGGTAACAGATACGCAGTATTTT. It specifies CASSPDRVTDTQYF.

The chain is built from TRBV6-1 and TRBJ1-6; 9 nucleotides align to TRBD1. The junction had 5 bases not matched to a gene; V was cut back by 10 bases and J by 7 bases. The CDR3 is made up of 13 amino acids. Germline V lookup: CDR1 MNHNS, CDR2 SASEGT. DNA of the CDR3: TGTGCCATTGGGACAGGGCCCAATTCACCCCTCCACTTT. Its translation is CAIGTGPNSPLHF.

This chain joins TRBV6-2 or TRBV6-3 and TRBJ1-5; D uncertain. With 4 bases removed from V and 9 bases from J, the gap between germline ends came to 7 bases. This CDR3 is built from 11 residues. Per the germline V gene, CDR1 is MNHEY and CDR2 is SVGEGT. DNA for the CDR3: TGTGCCAGCAGTTCCGGGAGGCCCCAGCATTTT. Translation: CASSSGRPQHF.

The rearrangement joins TRBV5-4 to TRBJ2-7; 7 bases are a match to TRBD2. The CDR3 loop spans 16 amino acids. Unmatched junction bases numbered 10, after V lost 0 bases and J lost 4 bases. CDR1 SGHNT and CDR2 YYREEE come from the germline V gene (reference sequence). The CDR3 coding sequence is TGTGCCAGCAGCTTGGCCTCTTGGGGGGGAACTTACGAGCAGTACTTC. This codes for CASSLASWGGTYEQYF.

J is TRBJ1-4 and V is TRBV6-5; D unclear. The CDR3 sequence is 15 residues long. Trimming stripped 6 bases from V and 5 bases from J, with 16 bases between. From germline, CDR1 is MNHEY and CDR2 SVGAGI. CDR3 in amino acids: CASSDWPRPNEKLFF. The DNA of the CDR3 is TGTGCCAGCAGCGACTGGCCAAGACCGAATGAAAAACTGTTTTTT.

This sequence joins TRBV6-2 or TRBV6-3 and TRBJ1-5; D gene ambiguous. The CDR3 contains 15 residues. Between the trimmed V and J ends, which lost 5 bases and 4 bases, there was a span of 15 bases. The germline V gene has CDR1 MNHEY and CDR2 SVGEGT. The CDR3 loop is CASSRTTVRNQPQHF. DNA of the CDR3: TGTGCCAGCAGTCGGACCACAGTCAGAAATCAGCCCCAGCATTTT.

The chain carries TRBV21-1 and TRBJ1-2. TRBV21-1 is an annotated pseudogene. CDR3 length: 10 residues. The CDR3 loop reads CVILIYGYTF. The CDR3 coding sequence is TGCGTCATACTAATATATGGCTACACCTTC.

V is TRBV3-1 (or the pseudogene TRBV3-2) and J is TRBJ1-5, with no clear D. CDR1 is LGHDT and CDR2 is YNNKEL in the germline V gene (reference sequence). V was pared by 0 bases and J by 5 bases, with 11 bases between. This CDR3 contains 15 residues. The CDR3 DNA follows: TGTGCCAGCAGCCAAGATTCCGACACCTATCAGCCCCAGCATTTT. Its protein product is CASSQDSDTYQPQHF.

This clone was seen a single time. This chain uses TRBV7-3 with TRBJ1-6; D unresolved. Germline CDR1 is SGHTA and CDR2 is FQGTGA. Trimming shortened V by 2 bases and J by 8 bases, and 7 bases separated the two germline ends. The CDR3 consists of 13 residues. The CDR3 bases are TGTGCCAGCAGCTTAGCAAGTGATTCACCCCTCCACTTT. This codes for CASSLASDSPLHF.